Listed below are T cell receptor beta chains from one sample, sequenced in a study of shared clonotypes between healthy human individuals. TCRdb's copy holds only in-frame clones and misses some; the assay was immunoSEQ multiplex PCR. Among about 2 million clones, about 95% were seen once, and the ten largest hold 0.9% to 1.3%. The source material was naive CD8+ T cells sorted from blood. These receptors all stem from a man aged 18 to 35 in good health. The CDR3 runs from the conserved cysteine through the conserved F or W. D genes are given only for firm matches. The size field is filled for only some rows; it gives once, few, many or a size class.

>TRBD2|TRBJ2-7|14|TRBV30|-
CAWRLAGSSYEQYF
TGTGCCTGGAGACTAGCGGGTAGCTCCTACGAGCAGTACTTC
>-|TRBJ2-3|15|TRBV27|-
CASSPAGVGADTQYF
TGTGCCAGCAGTCCCGCCGGGGTAGGCGCAGATACGCAGTATTTT
>TRBD2|TRBJ2-7|18|TRBV7-2|-
CASTWTGRTSGRSYEQYF
TGCGCCAGCACCTGGACAGGGAGGACTAGCGGGAGGTCCTACGAGCAGTACTTC
>TRBD1|TRBJ1-5|14|TRBV19|few
CASSIDRDLEPQHF
TGTGCCAGTAGTATCGACAGGGATTTAGAGCCCCAGCATTTT
>TRBD1|TRBJ1-1|17|TRBV7-2|-
CASTGSPSTGVNTEAFF
TGTGCCAGCACCGGATCCCCCTCGACAGGGGTGAACACTGAAGCTTTCTTT
>-|TRBJ2-2|14|TRBV2|-
CASRGQVNTGELFF
TGTGCCAGCAGGGGGCAGGTGAACACCGGGGAGCTGTTTTTT
>TRBD2|TRBJ2-3|15|TRBV27|-
CASSVDAREADTQYF
TGTGCCAGCAGTGTAGACGCACGGGAGGCAGATACGCAGTATTTT
>-|TRBJ1-1|12|TRBV4-3|-
CASSLGNTEAFF
TGCGCCAGCAGCCTAGGGAACACTGAAGCTTTCTTT
>-|TRBJ2-1|15|TRBV6-1|-
CASSEVMTSYNEQFF
TGTGCCAGCAGTGAAGTAATGACCTCCTACAATGAGCAGTTCTTC
>-|TRBJ2-7|15|TRBV4-1|-
CASSQATYSSYEQYF
TGCGCCAGCAGCCAAGCGACTTACAGCTCCTACGAGCAGTACTTC
>TRBD1|TRBJ1-2|15|TRBV2|-
CASSVRDRYNYGYTF
TGTGCCAGCAGTGTCCGGGACAGATACAACTATGGCTACACCTTC
>-|TRBJ2-7|13|TRBV14|-
CASSQGTSVEQYF
TGTGCCAGCAGCCAAGGGACCAGCGTCGAGCAGTACTTC
>TRBD2|TRBJ2-3|15|TRBV6-1|once
CASSEEAGGTDTQYF
TGTGCCAGCAGTGAAGAAGCGGGGGGCACAGATACGCAGTATTTT
>TRBD1|TRBJ2-5|17|TRBV7-9|-
CASSLATGGAWKETQYF
TGTGCCAGCAGCTTAGCGACAGGGGGCGCTTGGAAAGAGACCCAGTACTTC
>TRBD1|TRBJ1-3|13|TRBV6-6|few
CASSPGGGNTIYF
TGTGCCAGCAGTCCAGGGGGTGGAAACACCATATATTTT
>-|TRBJ1-2|14|TRBV5-4|-
CASSLAGWDYGYTF
TGTGCCAGCAGCTTGGCAGGGTGGGACTATGGCTACACCTTC
>TRBD1|TRBJ1-5|14|TRBV27|-
CASSPGTGVQPQHF
TGTGCCAGCAGTCCCGGGACAGGGGTTCAGCCCCAGCATTTT
>-|TRBJ2-3|13|TRBV5-1|-
CASREESTDTQYF
TGCGCCAGTCGCGAGGAAAGCACAGATACGCAGTATTTT
>-|TRBJ1-1|13|TRBV4-1|-
CASSQIPETEAFF
TGCGCCAGCAGCCAGATACCAGAGACTGAAGCTTTCTTT
>-|TRBJ2-7|16|TRBV5-5|-
CASSLEFRTLSYEQYF
TGTGCCAGCAGCTTGGAGTTCAGGACCCTCTCCTACGAGCAGTACTTC